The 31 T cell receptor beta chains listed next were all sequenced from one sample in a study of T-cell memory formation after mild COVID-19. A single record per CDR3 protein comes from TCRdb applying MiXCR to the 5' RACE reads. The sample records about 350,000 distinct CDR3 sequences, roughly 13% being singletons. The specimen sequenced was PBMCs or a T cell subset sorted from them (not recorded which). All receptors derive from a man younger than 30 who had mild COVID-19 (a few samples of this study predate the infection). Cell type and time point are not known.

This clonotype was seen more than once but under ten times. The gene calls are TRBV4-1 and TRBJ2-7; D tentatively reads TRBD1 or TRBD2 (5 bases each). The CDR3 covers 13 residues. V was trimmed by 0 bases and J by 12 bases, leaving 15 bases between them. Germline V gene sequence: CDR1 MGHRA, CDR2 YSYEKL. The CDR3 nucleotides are TGCGCCAGCAGCCAAGATCAGGGACGGCGGCTGTACGTC. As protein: CASSQDQGRRLYV.

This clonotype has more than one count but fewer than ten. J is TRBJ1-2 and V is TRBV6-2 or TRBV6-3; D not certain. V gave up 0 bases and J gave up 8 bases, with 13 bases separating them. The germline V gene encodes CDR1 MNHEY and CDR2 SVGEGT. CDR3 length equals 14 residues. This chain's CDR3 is CASSYSKVRGGYTF. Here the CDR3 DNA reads TGTGCCAGCAGTTACTCGAAAGTCCGTGGGGGCTACACCTTC.

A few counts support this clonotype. CDR3 sequence reads: CASGAGSDTQYF. In DNA form, the CDR3 reads TGTGCCAGCGGGGCAGGGTCAGATACGCAGTATTTT. The V gene is TRBV6-1, the J gene TRBJ2-3; maybe TRBD1 (5 bases). Trimming took 8 bases from V and 4 from J, leaving 10 bases between them. This CDR3 has 12 amino acids. The germline V gene has CDR1 MNHNS and CDR2 SASEGT.

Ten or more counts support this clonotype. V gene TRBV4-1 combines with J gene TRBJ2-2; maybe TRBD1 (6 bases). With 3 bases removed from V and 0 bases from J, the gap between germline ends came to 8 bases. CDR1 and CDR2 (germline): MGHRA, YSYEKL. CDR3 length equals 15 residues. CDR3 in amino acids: CASSQGAANTGELFF. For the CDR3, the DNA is TGCGCCAGCAGCCAGGGGGCTGCGAACACCGGGGAGCTGTTTTTT.

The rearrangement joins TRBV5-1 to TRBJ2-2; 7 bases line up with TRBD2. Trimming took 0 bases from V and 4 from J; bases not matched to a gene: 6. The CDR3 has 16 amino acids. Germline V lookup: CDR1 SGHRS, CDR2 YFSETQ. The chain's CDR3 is CASSLALAGSTGELFF. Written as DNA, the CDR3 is TGCGCCAGCAGCTTGGCTTTAGCGGGTTCCACCGGGGAGCTGTTTTTT.

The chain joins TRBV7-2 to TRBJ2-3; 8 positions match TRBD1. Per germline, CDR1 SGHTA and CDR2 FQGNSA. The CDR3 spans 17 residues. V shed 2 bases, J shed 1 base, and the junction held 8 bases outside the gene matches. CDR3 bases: TGTGCCAGCAGCTTAACCCCAGGGGGCAGTGGCACAGATACGCAGTATTTT. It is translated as CASSLTPGGSGTDTQYF.

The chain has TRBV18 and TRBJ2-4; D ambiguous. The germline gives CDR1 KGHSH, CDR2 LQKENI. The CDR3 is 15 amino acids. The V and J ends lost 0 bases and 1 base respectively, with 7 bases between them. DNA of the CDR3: TGTGCCAGCTCACCACCCTCGCGGGCCAAAAACATTCAGTACTTC. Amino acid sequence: CASSPPSRAKNIQYF.

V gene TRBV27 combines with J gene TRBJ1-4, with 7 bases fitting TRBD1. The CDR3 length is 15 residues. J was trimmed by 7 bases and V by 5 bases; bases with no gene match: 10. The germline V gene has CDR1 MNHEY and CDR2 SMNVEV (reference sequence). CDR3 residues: CASSPDRDPSEKLFF. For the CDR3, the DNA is TGTGCCAGCAGTCCCGACAGGGATCCTTCTGAAAAACTGTTTTTT. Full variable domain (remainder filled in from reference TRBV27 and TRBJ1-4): EAQVTQNPRYLITVTGKKLTVTCSQNMNHEYMSWYRQDPGLGLRQIYYSMNVEVTDKGDVPEGYKVSRKEKRNFPLILESPSPNQTSLYFCASSPDRDPSEKLFFGSGTQLSVL.

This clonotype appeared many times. CDR3 loop: CASRAANTGELFF. The CDR3 coding sequence is TGCGCCAGCAGGGCCGCGAACACCGGGGAGCTGTTTTTT. The V gene is TRBV5-1, the J gene TRBJ2-2, with D uncertain. Deletions cut 5 bases from V and 0 bases from J, with 5 bases between. The V gene's germline CDR1 is SGHRS and CDR2 YFSETQ. The CDR3 covers 13 residues.

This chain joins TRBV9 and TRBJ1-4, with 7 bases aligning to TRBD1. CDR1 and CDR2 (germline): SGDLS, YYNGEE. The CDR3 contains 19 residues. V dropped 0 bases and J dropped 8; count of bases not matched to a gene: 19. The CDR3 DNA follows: TGTGCCAGCAGCGTAGGAGCGTCTTTAGACGAGGGGGCGCGAGAAAAACTGTTTTTT. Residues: CASSVGASLDEGAREKLFF. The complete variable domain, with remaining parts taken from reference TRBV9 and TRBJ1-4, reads DSGVTQTPKHLITATGQRVTLRCSPRSGDLSVYWYQQSLDQGLQFLIQYYNGEERAKGNILERFSAQQFPDLHSELNLSSLELGDSALYFCASSVGASLDEGAREKLFFGSGTQLSVL.

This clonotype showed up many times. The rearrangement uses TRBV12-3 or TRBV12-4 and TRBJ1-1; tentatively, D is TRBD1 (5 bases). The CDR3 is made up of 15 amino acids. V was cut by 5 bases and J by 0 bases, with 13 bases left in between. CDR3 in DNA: TGTGCCAGCAGTCGTACAGGAGGGGTGAACACTGAAGCTTTCTTT. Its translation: CASSRTGGVNTEAFF.

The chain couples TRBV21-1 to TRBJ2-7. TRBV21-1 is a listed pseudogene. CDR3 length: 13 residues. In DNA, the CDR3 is TGTGCCAGCAGCAGAGCGATATCCTACGAGCAGTACGTC. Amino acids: CASSRAISYEQYV.

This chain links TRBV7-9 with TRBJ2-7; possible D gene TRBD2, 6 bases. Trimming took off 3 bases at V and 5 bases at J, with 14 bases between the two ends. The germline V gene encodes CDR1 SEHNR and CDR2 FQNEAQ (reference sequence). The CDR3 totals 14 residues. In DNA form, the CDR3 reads TGTGCCAGCAGCTTGGGACTGAGACGCGACGAGCAGTACTTC. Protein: CASSLGLRRDEQYF. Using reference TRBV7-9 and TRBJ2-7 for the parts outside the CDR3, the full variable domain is DTGVSQNPRHKITKRGQNVTFRCDPISEHNRLYWYRQTLGQGPEFLTYFQNEAQLEKSRLLSDRFSAERPKGSFSTLEIQRTEQGDSAMYLCASSLGLRRDEQYFGPGTRLTVT.

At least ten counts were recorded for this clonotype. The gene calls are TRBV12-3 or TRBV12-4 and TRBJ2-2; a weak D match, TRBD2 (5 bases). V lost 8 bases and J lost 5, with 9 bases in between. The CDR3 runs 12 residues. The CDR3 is CASARGTGELFF. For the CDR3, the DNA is TGTGCCAGCGCCAGAGGGACCGGGGAGCTGTTTTTT.

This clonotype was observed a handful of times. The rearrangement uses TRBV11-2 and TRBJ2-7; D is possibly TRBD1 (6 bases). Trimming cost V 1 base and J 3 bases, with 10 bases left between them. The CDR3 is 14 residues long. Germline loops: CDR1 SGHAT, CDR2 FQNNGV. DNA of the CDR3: TGTGCCAGCAGCTTAGGCGGACAGAGCTACGAGCAGTACTTC. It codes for CASSLGGQSYEQYF. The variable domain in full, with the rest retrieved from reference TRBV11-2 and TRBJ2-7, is EAGVAQSPRYKIIEKRQSVAFWCNPISGHATLYWYQQILGQGPKLLIQFQNNGVVDDSQLPKDRFSAERLKGVDSTLKIQPAKLEDSAVYLCASSLGGQSYEQYFGPGTRLTVT.

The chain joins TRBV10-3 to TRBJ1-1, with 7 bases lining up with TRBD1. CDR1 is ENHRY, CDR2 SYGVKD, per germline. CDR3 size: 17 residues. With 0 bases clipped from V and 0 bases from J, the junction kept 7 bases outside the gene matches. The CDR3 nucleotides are TGTGCCATCAGTGAGTCGAACAGGGGAGACATGAACACTGAAGCTTTCTTT. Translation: CAISESNRGDMNTEAFF.

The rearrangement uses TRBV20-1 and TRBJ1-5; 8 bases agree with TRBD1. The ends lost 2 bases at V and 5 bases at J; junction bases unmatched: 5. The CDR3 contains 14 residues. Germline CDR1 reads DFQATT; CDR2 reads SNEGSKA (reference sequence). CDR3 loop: CSARPGQEYQPQHF. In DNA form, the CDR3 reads TGCAGTGCTAGACCGGGACAGGAGTATCAGCCCCAGCATTTT.

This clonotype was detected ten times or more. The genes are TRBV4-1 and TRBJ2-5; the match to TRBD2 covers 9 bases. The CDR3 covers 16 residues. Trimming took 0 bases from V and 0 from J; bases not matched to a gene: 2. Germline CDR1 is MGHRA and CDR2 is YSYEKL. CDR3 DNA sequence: TGCGCCAGCAGCCAAGATCCTAGCGGGGACCAAGAGACCCAGTACTTC. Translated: CASSQDPSGDQETQYF.

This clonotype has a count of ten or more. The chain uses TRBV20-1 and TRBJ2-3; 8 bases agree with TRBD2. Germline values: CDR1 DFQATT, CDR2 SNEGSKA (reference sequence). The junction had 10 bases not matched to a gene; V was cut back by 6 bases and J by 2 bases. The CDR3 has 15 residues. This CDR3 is CSARTGRGDTDTQYF. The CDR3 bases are TGCAGTGCAAGAACCGGGCGGGGGGACACAGATACGCAGTATTTT.

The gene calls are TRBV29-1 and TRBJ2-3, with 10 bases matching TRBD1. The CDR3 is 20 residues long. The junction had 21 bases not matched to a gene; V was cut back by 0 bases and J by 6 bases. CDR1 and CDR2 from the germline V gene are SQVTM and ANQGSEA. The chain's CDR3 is CSVEDRPPQRQGAGGDTQYF. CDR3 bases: TGCAGCGTTGAAGACCGCCCTCCCCAGCGACAGGGGGCGGGTGGGGATACGCAGTATTTT.

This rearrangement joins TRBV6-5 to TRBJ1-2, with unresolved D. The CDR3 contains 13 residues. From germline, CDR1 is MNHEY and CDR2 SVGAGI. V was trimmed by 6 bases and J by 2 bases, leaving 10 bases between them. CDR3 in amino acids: CASSSTDNYGYTF. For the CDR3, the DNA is TGTGCCAGCAGCTCAACTGACAACTATGGCTACACCTTC.

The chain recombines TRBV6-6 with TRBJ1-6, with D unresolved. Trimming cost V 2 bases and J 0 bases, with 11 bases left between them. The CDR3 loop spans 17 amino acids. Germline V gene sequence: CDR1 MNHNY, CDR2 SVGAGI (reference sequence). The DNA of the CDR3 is TGTGCCAGCAGTTACCCGACACGAAGCTCCTATAATTCACCCCTCCACTTT. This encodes CASSYPTRSSYNSPLHF.

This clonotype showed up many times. The CDR3 protein is CASSQEFPRRGYNEQFF. DNA for the CDR3: TGTGCCAGCAGCCAAGAATTCCCGCGGCGAGGTTACAATGAGCAGTTCTTC. This chain joins TRBV14 and TRBJ2-1; unclear D gene. This CDR3 region has 17 residues. Germline CDR1 is SGHDN and CDR2 is FVKESK. V was trimmed by 0 bases and J by 4 bases, leaving 16 bases between them.

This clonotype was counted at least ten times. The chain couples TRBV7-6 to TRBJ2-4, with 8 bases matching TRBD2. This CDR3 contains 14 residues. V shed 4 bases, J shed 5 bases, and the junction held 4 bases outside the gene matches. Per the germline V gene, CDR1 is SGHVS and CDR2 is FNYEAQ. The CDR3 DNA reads TGTGCCAGCAGCTCACGGGGGGGCCAAAACATTCAGTACTTC. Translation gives CASSSRGGQNIQYF.

The CDR3 loop reads CASSQGRPTSTNEKLFF. The CDR3 coding sequence is TGCGCCAGCAGCCAAGGCAGGCCGACTTCAACTAATGAAAAACTGTTTTTT. The chain uses TRBV4-3 and TRBJ1-4; D not resolved. This CDR3 contains 17 residues. Germline CDR1 and CDR2: LGHNA and YSLEER. Trimming stripped 1 base from V and 0 bases from J, with 12 bases between.

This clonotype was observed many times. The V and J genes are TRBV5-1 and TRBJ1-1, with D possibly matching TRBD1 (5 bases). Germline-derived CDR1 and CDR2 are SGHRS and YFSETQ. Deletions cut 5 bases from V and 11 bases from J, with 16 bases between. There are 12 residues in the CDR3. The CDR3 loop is CASSLGSGGAFF. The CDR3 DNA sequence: TGCGCCAGCAGTCTTGGGTCCGGGGGGGCTTTCTTT.

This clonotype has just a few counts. CDR3 coding DNA: TGTGCCAGCAGCCCAGACATGTCAGGAGGCTACACCTTC. It codes for CASSPDMSGGYTF. The chain couples TRBV6-6 to TRBJ1-2; D remains ambiguous. The CDR3 is 13 residues long. Trimming left V 6 bases short and J 8 bases short, with 16 bases between. The germline CDR1 and CDR2 sequences are MNHNY and SVGAGI (reference sequence).

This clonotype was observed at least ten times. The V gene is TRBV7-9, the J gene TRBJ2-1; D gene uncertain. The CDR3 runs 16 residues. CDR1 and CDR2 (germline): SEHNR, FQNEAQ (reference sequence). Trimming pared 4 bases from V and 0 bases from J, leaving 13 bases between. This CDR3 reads CASSSRTGYSYNEQFF. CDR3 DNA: TGTGCCAGCAGCTCGAGAACTGGATACTCCTACAATGAGCAGTTCTTC.

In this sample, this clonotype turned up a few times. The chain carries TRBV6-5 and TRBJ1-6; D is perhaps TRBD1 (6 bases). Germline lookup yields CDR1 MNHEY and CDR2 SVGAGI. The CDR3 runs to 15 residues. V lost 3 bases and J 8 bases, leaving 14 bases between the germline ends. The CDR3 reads CASSYQARGDSPLHF. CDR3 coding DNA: TGTGCCAGCAGTTATCAGGCCAGGGGCGATTCACCCCTCCACTTT.

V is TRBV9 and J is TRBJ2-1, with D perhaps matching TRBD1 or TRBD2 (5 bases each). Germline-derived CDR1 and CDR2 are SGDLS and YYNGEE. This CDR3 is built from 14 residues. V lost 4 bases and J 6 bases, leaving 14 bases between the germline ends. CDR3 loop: CASSPGRGFNEQFF. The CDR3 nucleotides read TGTGCCAGCAGCCCGGGAAGGGGTTTCAATGAGCAGTTCTTC. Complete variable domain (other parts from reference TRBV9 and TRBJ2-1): DSGVTQTPKHLITATGQRVTLRCSPRSGDLSVYWYQQSLDQGLQFLIQYYNGEERAKGNILERFSAQQFPDLHSELNLSSLELGDSALYFCASSPGRGFNEQFFGPGTRLTVL.

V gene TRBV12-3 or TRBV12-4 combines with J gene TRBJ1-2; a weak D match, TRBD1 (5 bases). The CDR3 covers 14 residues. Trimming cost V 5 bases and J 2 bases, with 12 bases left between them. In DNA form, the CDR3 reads TGTGCCAGCAGTACTCAGACAGCGAACTATGGCTACACCTTC. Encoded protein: CASSTQTANYGYTF.